This note documents a single T cell receptor (beta chain) sequence. As originally analysed: Nucleated cell number was recorded as an estimate derived from reference gene primer amplification. Using immunoSEQ multiplex PCR, the repertoire was profiled, and TCRdb retains in-frame clones only, with some absent. V, J and clone size derive from that table, while D and trimming were established from the DNA sequence. The sample has about 50,000 clones; roughly nine tenths are singletons. The germline V gene encodes CDR1 LNHDA and CDR2 SQIVND (reference sequence). The CDR3 is 17 residues long. Trimming shortened V by 9 bases and J by 5 bases, and 23 bases separated the two germline ends. The data were obtained in a study of blood T cell repertoires in COVID-19. On the study more broadly: Samples representing acute and convalescent COVID-19 were sourced from the United States, Italy and Spain. PBMCs, B-cell-depleted T cells, or T cells were the source of the cDNA or gDNA that made up the material.

The J gene is TRBJ1-6, the V gene TRBV19, with no clear D. This receptor was identified in a human donor with active COVID-19. The donor label of this sample is uncertain. Sequences were obtained from peripheral blood. In DNA form, the CDR3 reads TGTGCCAGCAGGCCCATAACTTCTCTTGCCCATAATTCACCCCTCCACTTT. Translation: CASRPITSLAHNSPLHF.